These 19 T cell receptor beta chains were sequenced from one sample in a study of regulatory T cells in long-lasting Graves disease. With iRepertoire HTBI primers and Arm-PCR of CDR3 regions, TCR beta libraries were built. Via MiXCR, TCRdb re-called the multiplex PCR reads, giving one row per CDR3 protein. The table shows about 470,000 distinct CDR3 sequences, with about a sixth occurring only once. Time point noted: newly diagnosed GD, antithyroid drugs for less than 3 months. Following extraction of RNA from PBMCs, that RNA was used to make the TCR library. The same data also went into a second study, on T cells in Graves' hyperthyroidism and ophthalmopathy.

The source was peripheral blood mononuclear cells (PBMCs), collected at new diagnosis, from a patient treated with antithyroid drugs. All receptors come from a man in his forties with Graves disease.

In this sample, this clonotype turned up many times. The chain links TRBV3-1 to TRBJ2-1; tentatively, D is TRBD2 (6 bases). The germline CDR1 and CDR2 sequences are LGHDT and YNNKEL (reference sequence). V lost 0 bases, J lost 1 base, and 13 bases lay in between. The CDR3 is 17 residues long. CDR3 sequence (DNA): TGTGCCAGCAGCCAAGATTTGAGGGAGGTATCCTACAATGAGCAGTTCTTC. As protein: CASSQDLREVSYNEQFF.

This clonotype was observed at least ten times. The V gene is TRBV11-3, the J gene TRBJ2-7, with TRBD1 matching over 8 bases. Germline V gene sequence: CDR1 SGHNT, CDR2 YENEEA. The CDR3 runs 14 residues. V shed 4 bases, J shed 2 bases, and the junction held 4 bases outside the gene matches. CDR3 nucleotides: TGTGCCAGCAGCTCGACAGGGGCCCCCTACGAGCAGTACTTC. Its protein is CASSSTGAPYEQYF.

This clonotype was recorded a few times. The chain employs TRBV5-1 and TRBJ2-5, with D possibly being TRBD2 (6 bases). CDR3 length: 18 amino acids. V lost 2 bases and J lost 0, with 20 bases in between. CDR1 SGHRS and CDR2 YFSETQ come from the germline V gene. CDR3 DNA sequence: TGCGCCAGCAGCTTCGGAGGAGCGGGCGTGGCAAACCAAGAGACCCAGTACTTC. This sequence encodes CASSFGGAGVANQETQYF.

The chain couples TRBV7-8 to TRBJ2-7, with 10 bases aligning to TRBD2. From germline, CDR1 is SGHVS and CDR2 FQNEAQ. After removal of 1 base from V and 7 bases from J, the junction contained 7 bases not matched to a gene. The CDR3 runs 15 residues. CDR3 in amino acids: CASSLDLAGAREQYF. The CDR3 DNA sequence: TGTGCCAGCAGCTTAGACCTAGCGGGAGCACGGGAGCAGTACTTC.

The V gene is TRBV7-9, the J gene TRBJ2-7, with 7 bases identical to TRBD1. The CDR3 totals 15 residues. Germline V CDR1 and CDR2: SEHNR, FQNEAQ (reference sequence). J lost 0 bases, V lost 4 bases, and 6 bases had no gene match. The CDR3 DNA reads as TGTGCCAGCAGCTCGTCCCCAGGGGGCTCCTACGAGCAGTACTTC. Translated: CASSSSPGGSYEQYF.

This clonotype was seen a few times. V and J are TRBV5-5 and TRBJ1-3, with D hard to call. Germline CDR1 reads SGHKS; CDR2 reads YYEKEE (reference sequence). This CDR3 is built from 15 residues. Trimming stripped 3 bases from V and 0 bases from J, with 10 bases between. Written as DNA, the CDR3 is TGTGCCAGCAGCTGGGGTGCGGTCTCTGGAAACACCATATATTTT. This codes for CASSWGAVSGNTIYF. Variable domain in full (rest from reference TRBV5-5 and TRBJ1-3): DAGVTQSPTHLIKTRGQQVTLRCSPISGHKSVSWYQQVLGQGPQFIFQYYEKEERGRGNFPDRFSARQFPNYSSELNVNALLLGDSALYLCASSWGAVSGNTIYFGEGSWLTVV.

This clonotype was detected only a few times. This chain uses TRBV7-3 with TRBJ1-1; D remains ambiguous. The CDR3 runs to 13 residues. The germline CDR1 and CDR2 sequences are SGHTA and FQGTGA. The V end lost 5 bases, the J end lost 3 bases, and 10 bases lay between the germline ends. The CDR3 coding sequence is TGTGCCAGCAGCCGAGACACCGACACTGAAGCTTTCTTT. Amino acid sequence: CASSRDTDTEAFF. Using reference TRBV7-3 and TRBJ1-1 for the parts outside the CDR3, the full variable domain is GAGVSQTPSNKVTEKGKYVELRCDPISGHTALYWYRQSLGQGPEFLIYFQGTGAADDSGLPNDRFFAVRPEGSVSTLKIQRTERGDSAVYLCASSRDTDTEAFFGQGTRLTVV.

This clonotype was recorded at least ten times. The J gene is TRBJ2-1, the V gene TRBV2; the D call may be TRBD1 or TRBD2 (5 bases each). Germline V gene sequence: CDR1 SNHLY, CDR2 FYNNEI. The V gene lost 6 bases and the J gene lost 0 bases, with 12 bases spanning the gap. The CDR3 has 15 residues. The CDR3 region is CASSLGANSYNEQFF. CDR3 sequence (DNA): TGTGCCAGCAGCCTCGGGGCCAACTCCTACAATGAGCAGTTCTTC.

This clonotype was counted at least ten times. The genes are TRBV11-3 and TRBJ2-1; 13 positions agree with TRBD2. With V trimmed by 5 bases and J by 10 bases, 14 bases remained unmatched. This CDR3 spans 17 amino acids. Per the germline V gene, CDR1 is SGHNT and CDR2 is YENEEA. Here the CDR3 DNA reads TGTGCCAGCAGCCCGGGGACTAGCGGGACCCCAAAGTGGGAGCAGTTCTTC. This encodes CASSPGTSGTPKWEQFF.

The chain links TRBV19 to TRBJ1-3; D is undetermined. Germline CDR1 LNHDA, CDR2 SQIVND (reference sequence). The CDR3 sequence is 19 residues long. V lost 7 bases to trimming and J lost 0 bases, with 25 bases between them. The CDR3 reads CASTSAVYPDRLSGNTIYF. The DNA for the CDR3 is TGTGCCAGTACCAGTGCTGTGTACCCGGATCGACTCTCTGGAAACACCATATATTTT.

This clonotype was seen ten or more times. The chain is built from TRBV20-1 and TRBJ2-1, with D possibly TRBD2 on 5 matching bases. V lost 3 bases, J lost 9 bases, and 6 bases lay in between. CDR3 length equals 10 residues. Germline CDR1 DFQATT, CDR2 SNEGSKA (reference sequence). The CDR3 region has the DNA TGCAGTGCTAGCCGGGGTGAGCAGTTCTTC. It encodes CSASRGEQFF.

This clonotype was seen at least ten times. This chain uses TRBV11-2 with TRBJ2-1, with 8 positions matching TRBD2. The ends lost 3 bases at V and 8 bases at J; junction bases unmatched: 9. The CDR3 loop spans 15 amino acids. In germline, CDR1 is SGHAT, CDR2 FQNNGV. The CDR3 sequence: CASSFNGRAHHEQFF. CDR3 DNA sequence: TGTGCCAGCAGCTTCAACGGGAGGGCCCACCATGAGCAGTTCTTC.

This clonotype has ten or more counts. This chain uses TRBV12-3 or TRBV12-4 with TRBJ2-3; the match to TRBD2 covers 7 bases. V was clipped by 7 bases and J by 2 bases; unmatched bases: 6. The CDR3 runs to 14 residues. In DNA, the CDR3 is TGTGCCAGCACCGAGCGGGGCCTCACAGATACGCAGTATTTT. This sequence encodes CASTERGLTDTQYF.

At least ten counts were recorded for this clonotype. The chain is built from TRBV30 and TRBJ2-2, with D tentatively TRBD1 (5 bases). Germline V gene data show CDR1 as GTSNPN and CDR2 as SVGIG (reference sequence). V lost 0 bases, J lost 8 bases, and 10 bases lay in between. CDR3 length: 13 residues. CDR3 sequence (DNA): TGTGCCTGGAGTGTAGTGGCAGGGGGGGAGCTGTTTTTT. Encoded protein: CAWSVVAGGELFF.

A few counts support this clonotype. This CDR3 reads CASSYSPETQYF. In DNA, the CDR3 is TGCGCCAGCAGCTACAGCCCAGAGACCCAGTACTTC. This chain uses TRBV5-1 with TRBJ2-5, with D unresolved. V was pared by 3 bases and J by 4 bases, with 7 bases between. Germline CDR1 reads SGHRS; CDR2 reads YFSETQ. There are 12 residues in the CDR3.

This clonotype was counted at least ten times. J is TRBJ2-7 and V is TRBV28; 8 positions agree with TRBD2. Germline values: CDR1 MDHEN, CDR2 SYDVKM. This CDR3 has 15 residues. V lost 5 bases, J lost 6 bases, and 12 bases stayed unmatched. CDR3 in amino acids: CASSGKGGRRPEQYF. CDR3 DNA sequence: TGTGCCAGCAGTGGAAAGGGCGGGAGGAGGCCCGAGCAGTACTTC.

The table lists this clonotype with many counts. The chain recombines TRBV28 with TRBJ2-1; 9 bases map to TRBD2. CDR3 size: 15 residues. V dropped 3 bases and J dropped 5; count of bases not matched to a gene: 5. The V gene's germline CDR1 is MDHEN and CDR2 SYDVKM. The CDR3 spells CASSFMAGGNNEQFF. The CDR3 DNA follows: TGTGCCAGCAGTTTTATGGCGGGAGGGAACAATGAGCAGTTCTTC.

This clonotype was counted between two and nine times. V is TRBV12-3 or TRBV12-4 and J is TRBJ1-2; 8 positions match TRBD1. The V and J ends lost 7 bases and 4 bases, in that order; junction bases with no gene match: 5. The CDR3 has 13 residues. The CDR3 bases are TGTGCCAGCAAAGACAGGGGTGGCTATGGCTACACCTTC. This encodes CASKDRGGYGYTF.

As to this clonotype: Being one base from a much bigger clone, this may be a read error. This chain uses TRBV10-3 with TRBJ1-2, with D possibly matching TRBD1 (6 bases). From germline, CDR1 is ENHRY and CDR2 SYGVKD. The CDR3 loop spans 16 amino acids. The CDR3 DNA follows: TGTGCCAGCAGTTACGGGGGGCACATTGACCTCCATGGCTACACCTTC. This gives the protein CASSYGGHIDLHGYTF.